The T cell receptor beta chain described here comes from a study of shared clonotypes between healthy human individuals. The overall study: Donors were two women and a few men aged 18 to 49. Every donor yielded three CD4 naive, three CD4 memory, two CD8 naive and one CD8 memory plate.

The method was immunoSEQ multiplex PCR; TCRdb's version includes in-frame clones alone and lacks a portion of them. Of roughly 2 million clones detected, approximately 94% appear once; the ten largest clones hold around 0.13%. The V and J ends lost 6 bases and 9 bases respectively, with 15 bases between them. The germline V gene encodes CDR1 MDHEN and CDR2 SYDVKM. The CDR3 runs 14 residues. This TCR was sampled from a man aged 18 to 30 in good health. Sequencing was carried out using naive CD4+ T cells sorted from blood. Documented subset: CD45RA+ positively selected. The chain has TRBV28 and TRBJ1-6; D perhaps matches TRBD1 (5 bases). The CDR3 sequence: CASRWRNGGSPLHF. The CDR3 coding sequence is TGTGCCAGCAGATGGCGCAATGGGGGTTCACCCCTCCACTTT.